The present entry profiles one T cell receptor (beta chain) with its context. The target antigen is unknown. Addition of a universal primer site occurred through template switching, and cDNA carried unique molecular identifiers. TCRdb re-called the 5' RACE reads with MiXCR, one entry per CDR3 protein. The sample has under 350,000 distinct CDR3 sequences; 8% to 9.5% are singletons. This entry comes from a study of identical twins. The CDR3 consists of 15 residues. Germline CDR1 SGHAT, CDR2 FQDESV (reference sequence). V gave up 4 bases and J gave up 0 bases, with 13 bases separating them. Study findings and constraints: Invariant cells of the MAIT and iNKT types might have partly distorted the zero-insertion analyses. Without tracking the same donors, conclusions rested on cross-sectional statistical analysis. For out-of-frame beta sequences, excess twin sharing was weaker.

The same data also contributed to another study, on yellow fever vaccine responses in identical twins.

The chain recombines TRBV11-1 with TRBJ2-7; D is ambiguous. The sequencing input was CD8+ T cells sorted from blood. This TCR was recovered from a woman in her late teens or twenties in good health. Written as DNA, the CDR3 is TGTGCCAGCAGCTCCCCCCGGGCAATCTCCTACGAGCAGTACTTC. It encodes CASSSPRAISYEQYF.